These 29 T cell receptor beta chains came from one sample sequenced in a study of T cell repertoires in cytomegalovirus infection. TCRdb re-called the reads through MiXCR, storing one row per CDR3 protein. The data show around 450,000 distinct CDR3 sequences, around 32% seen once. The sample comprised PBMCs. These TCRs come from a human donor in good health (CMV status not recorded). Some clones in this sample may be carry-over from other donors' samples.

This clonotype was observed a handful of times. The J gene is TRBJ2-3, the V gene TRBV11-2, with D perhaps TRBD2 (6 bases). The CDR3 totals 14 residues. Trimming removed 1 base at V and 6 bases at J, with 11 bases between. Germline CDR1 and CDR2: SGHAT and FQNNGV. The CDR3 DNA reads as TGTGCCAGCAGCTTAGCGGGGGAGCGGGATACGCAGTATTTT. This translates into CASSLAGERDTQYF. Together with reference TRBV11-2 and TRBJ2-3, the CDR3 gives the full variable domain: EAGVAQSPRYKIIEKRQSVAFWCNPISGHATLYWYQQILGQGPKLLIQFQNNGVVDDSQLPKDRFSAERLKGVDSTLKIQPAKLEDSAVYLCASSLAGERDTQYFGPGTRLTVL.

A remark on this clonotype: Just one base apart from a much larger clone, this may be a read error. Because it lacks the conserved phenylalanine or tryptophan at the end, this CDR3 is likely a read error. The CDR3 is CASSLEGQVYEQYL. Here the CDR3 DNA reads TGTGCCAGCAGCTTAGAAGGACAGGTCTACGAGCAGTACTTA. V is TRBV11-2 and J is TRBJ2-7; the match to TRBD1 covers 7 bases. This CDR3 comprises 14 residues. Per the germline V gene, CDR1 is SGHAT and CDR2 is FQNNGV. Trimming cost V 0 bases and J 3 bases; bases outside gene matches: 2.

This clonotype was counted only a few times. This rearrangement joins TRBV30 to TRBJ2-7, with 7 bases that match TRBD1. From germline, CDR1 is GTSNPN and CDR2 SVGIG (reference sequence). J gave up 2 bases and V 4 bases, and 5 bases lay outside the gene matches. This CDR3 contains 13 residues. The DNA of the CDR3 is TGTGCCTGGAACCGGGACAGCCCCTACGAGCAGTACTTC. This codes for CAWNRDSPYEQYF.

This chain connects TRBV5-1 to TRBJ2-1, with D perhaps matching TRBD1 (5 bases). Germline V gene lookup returns CDR1 SGHRS and CDR2 YFSETQ. The CDR3 consists of 16 residues. Trimming stripped 4 bases from V and 7 bases from J, with 21 bases between. The CDR3 sequence is CASSPTGHETWNEQFF. As DNA, the CDR3 is TGCGCCAGCAGCCCAACAGGACACGAGACTTGGAATGAGCAGTTCTTC.

This clonotype was detected only a few times. The gene calls are TRBV18 and TRBJ1-2; 8 nucleotides agree with TRBD1. This CDR3 is 14 amino acids long. J gave up 5 bases and V 2 bases, and 4 bases lay outside the gene matches. Looked up from germline, CDR1 is KGHSH and CDR2 is LQKENI. CDR3 sequence: CASSPAGGWYGYTF. The CDR3 DNA reads TGTGCCAGCTCACCAGCAGGGGGCTGGTATGGCTACACCTTC. The whole variable domain, remainder taken from reference TRBV18 and TRBJ1-2, is NAGVMQNPRHLVRRRGQEARLRCSPMKGHSHVYWYRQLPEEGLKFMVYLQKENIIDESGMPKERFSAEFPKEGPSILRIQQVVRGDSAAYFCASSPAGGWYGYTFGSGTRLTVV.

As to this clonotype: This may be a read error: a much more frequent sequence differs by one nucleotide. The chain uses TRBV7-6 and TRBJ1-6; D call uncertain. The CDR3 spans 14 residues. Per germline, CDR1 SGHVS and CDR2 FNYEAQ. This CDR3 is CASSLSQYNSPLQF. The CDR3 DNA sequence: TGTGCCAGCAGCTTGTCCCAGTATAATTCACCCCTCCAATTT.

This clonotype was seen a few times. The chain employs TRBV5-5 and TRBJ2-7; D is ambiguous. Germline CDR1 reads SGHKS; CDR2 reads YYEKEE (reference sequence). Trimming cost V 4 bases and J 3 bases, with 11 bases left between them. CDR3 length: 13 amino acids. The CDR3: CASSQATNYEQYF. CDR3 DNA sequence: TGTGCCAGCAGCCAGGCCACTAACTACGAGCAGTACTTC.

J is TRBJ1-4 and V is TRBV14; tentative D call: TRBD1 (6 bases). V lost 6 bases and J lost 8, with 19 bases in between. Per germline, CDR1 SGHDN and CDR2 FVKESK. This CDR3 is 15 amino acids long. This CDR3 reads CASSPYPGQYEKLFF. The CDR3 region has the DNA TGTGCCAGCAGTCCATATCCGGGACAATACGAAAAACTGTTTTTT.

Worth noting for this clonotype: It may be a read error: a sequence one base away is much more abundant. CDR3 sequence: CASSLEQGTDTPYF. CDR3 nucleotide sequence: TGTGCCAGCAGCTTAGAACAGGGAACAGATACGCCGTATTTT. The chain couples TRBV7-2 to TRBJ2-3; the D gene is possibly TRBD1 (6 bases). Germline loops: CDR1 SGHTA, CDR2 FQGNSA. This CDR3 contains 14 residues.

This clonotype occurred once. The V call is TRBV4-2, the J call TRBJ2-5, with D perhaps matching TRBD1 or TRBD2 (5 bases each). V gave up 8 bases and J gave up 5 bases, with 15 bases separating them. CDR1 LGHNA and CDR2 YNFKEQ come from the germline V gene. The CDR3 is 13 residues long. The CDR3 bases are TGTGCCAGCGGGGATGGGGGAAGCGAGACCCAGTACTTC. Translated, it gives CASGDGGSETQYF.

In its sample, this clonotype was seen a few times. J is TRBJ1-3 and V is TRBV7-6, with a weak D call TRBD1 (5 bases). Between the trimmed V and J ends, which lost 6 bases and 0 bases, there was a span of 12 bases. Germline CDR1 reads SGHVS; CDR2 reads FNYEAQ. The length of the CDR3 is 15 residues. CDR3 sequence: CASSPTVTSGNTIYF. The CDR3 DNA sequence: TGTGCCAGCAGTCCGACAGTTACCTCTGGAAACACCATATATTTT.

The sample holds a few counts of this clonotype. This chain connects TRBV11-2 to TRBJ2-1; tentatively, D is TRBD2 (6 bases). The germline CDR1 and CDR2 sequences are SGHAT and FQNNGV. V was clipped by 4 bases and J by 7 bases, with 11 bases between them. The CDR3 length is 13 residues. The CDR3 DNA reads TGTGCCAGCAGCTCAGAACGGGGGAATGAGCAGTTCTTC. Encoded protein: CASSSERGNEQFF.

This clonotype was observed many times. This chain uses TRBV7-2 with TRBJ1-5; no definite D call. Between the trimmed V and J ends, which lost 5 bases and 7 bases, there was a span of 12 bases. Germline-derived CDR1 and CDR2 are SGHTA and FQGNSA. The CDR3 totals 13 residues. CDR3 nucleotide sequence: TGTGCCAGCAGCGTCACACTCGGACAGCCCCAGCATTTT. This gives the protein CASSVTLGQPQHF. Together with reference TRBV7-2 and TRBJ1-5, the CDR3 gives the full variable domain: GAGVSQSPSNKVTEKGKDVELRCDPISGHTALYWYRQSLGQGLEFLIYFQGNSAPDKSGLPSDRFSAERTGGSVSTLTIQRTQQEDSAVYLCASSVTLGQPQHFGDGTRLSIL.

About this clonotype itself: The junction shows a germline mismatch at one end, possibly a read error. The chain has TRBV6-2 or TRBV6-3 and TRBJ1-1, with D perhaps matching TRBD1 (5 bases). This CDR3 has 15 residues. Germline lookup yields CDR1 MNHEY and CDR2 SVGEGT. The CDR3 spells CSSSRAAGQNTEAFF. The CDR3 DNA reads TGTTCCAGCAGCAGGGCGGCAGGGCAGAACACTGAAGCTTTCTTT.

This clonotype appeared once. The CDR3 ends on some other residue instead of the conserved phenylalanine or tryptophan, so this is likely a read error. Because the CDR3's place on the DNA is in doubt, the DNA is left out and the CDR3 is given as listed by TCRdb. The J gene is TRBJ2-1, the V gene TRBV12-3 or TRBV12-4; the table's D gene call, TRBD2, was not cross checked with the DNA. The CDR3 length equals 14 residues, ends included. This CDR3 is CASRTSGTYNEQFL.

This clonotype was observed at least ten times. The chain couples TRBV10-3 to TRBJ2-3, with a weak D call TRBD1 (6 bases). This CDR3 has 17 residues. Germline CDR1 ENHRY, CDR2 SYGVKD. V was shortened by 4 bases and J by 1 base, with 18 bases between the two germline ends. The CDR3 here is CAISAPRTDPRTDTQYF. CDR3 DNA sequence: TGTGCCATCAGTGCCCCCAGGACAGATCCTCGCACAGATACGCAGTATTTT.

This clonotype was seen more than once but under ten times. The chain links TRBV7-3 to TRBJ2-1; 8 bases fit TRBD1. The junction had 7 bases not matched to a gene; V was cut back by 5 bases and J by 7 bases. Germline V CDR1 and CDR2: SGHTA, FQGTGA. CDR3 length: 14 residues. CDR3 sequence reads: CASSPDRGDNEQFF. The CDR3, as DNA: TGTGCCAGCAGCCCCGACAGGGGTGATAATGAGCAGTTCTTC. The variable domain in full, with the rest retrieved from reference TRBV7-3 and TRBJ2-1, is GAGVSQTPSNKVTEKGKYVELRCDPISGHTALYWYRQSLGQGPEFLIYFQGTGAADDSGLPNDRFFAVRPEGSVSTLKIQRTERGDSAVYLCASSPDRGDNEQFFGPGTRLTVL.

The rearrangement joins TRBV28 to TRBJ1-5; 8 nucleotides agree with TRBD1. This CDR3 spans 15 amino acids. The junction had 7 bases not matched to a gene; V was cut back by 3 bases and J by 6 bases. The germline CDR1 and CDR2 sequences are MDHEN and SYDVKM. Here the CDR3 reads CASSFTGQGFQPQHF. The CDR3 bases are TGTGCCAGCAGTTTTACCGGACAGGGCTTTCAGCCCCAGCATTTT.

There are many counts of this clonotype. The V and J genes are TRBV27 and TRBJ2-4; TRBD1 agrees at 10 bases. V lost 1 base to trimming and J lost 0 bases; unmatched junction nucleotides: 3. This CDR3 spans 17 amino acids. CDR1 and CDR2 from the germline V gene are MNHEY and SMNVEV (reference sequence). The CDR3 DNA follows: TGTGCCAGCAGTTTATTTGGGACAGGGGTAGCCAAAAACATTCAGTACTTC. This encodes CASSLFGTGVAKNIQYF.

The V gene is TRBV4-3, the J gene TRBJ2-1, with D possibly being TRBD1 (5 bases). V was clipped by 0 bases and J by 1 base, with 13 bases between them. The CDR3 sequence is 17 residues long. Looked up from germline, CDR1 is LGHNA and CDR2 is YSLEER. CDR3 sequence (DNA): TGCGCCAGCAGCCAAGACGGACCCAGGGTATCCTACAATGAGCAGTTCTTC. Translated: CASSQDGPRVSYNEQFF.

This clonotype was picked up a small number of times. The rearrangement links TRBV2 to TRBJ1-1, with D possibly matching TRBD1 (6 bases). CDR1 SNHLY and CDR2 FYNNEI come from the germline V gene. This CDR3 region has 13 residues. Trimming removed 6 bases at V and 1 base at J, with 9 bases between. The CDR3 is CASRVQGNTEAFF. The CDR3 DNA is TGTGCCAGCAGAGTACAGGGGAACACTGAAGCTTTCTTT.

The rearrangement joins TRBV27 to TRBJ2-7, with 11 bases fitting TRBD1. V shed 6 bases and J 2 bases; nucleotides not matched to a gene: 9. The CDR3 totals 16 residues. CDR1 is MNHEY and CDR2 is SMNVEV in the germline V gene (reference sequence). The CDR3 DNA reads TGTGCCAGCAGAAGTCAACCGGGACAGGGGGCCTACGAGCAGTACTTC. Translating gives CASRSQPGQGAYEQYF.

J is TRBJ1-6 and V is TRBV6-5, with D unclear. V was trimmed by 7 bases and J by 9 bases, leaving 25 bases between them. The length of the CDR3 is 17 residues. The germline V gene has CDR1 MNHEY and CDR2 SVGAGI. The chain's CDR3 is CASTPTARPGMGSPLHF. CDR3 DNA: TGTGCCAGCACCCCCACCGCCAGACCCGGAATGGGTTCACCCCTCCACTTT.

This clonotype came up a few times. V gene TRBV4-3 combines with J gene TRBJ2-1; the D gene could be TRBD1 or TRBD2 (5 bases each). The germline V and J ends were trimmed by 0 bases and 9 bases, with 9 bases remaining between them. The CDR3 runs to 13 residues. Germline loops: CDR1 LGHNA, CDR2 YSLEER. In DNA, the CDR3 is TGCGCCAGCAGCCAAGATAAGGGGACTGAGCAGTTCTTC. Protein product: CASSQDKGTEQFF.

This clonotype came up a few times. The chain couples TRBV6-2 or TRBV6-3 to TRBJ1-5; D remains unclear. The V and J ends lost 5 bases and 2 bases respectively, with 7 bases between them. The CDR3 consists of 13 residues. Germline lookup yields CDR1 MNHEY and CDR2 SVGEGT. The CDR3 here is CASSHGRNQPQHF. DNA for the CDR3: TGTGCCAGCAGTCATGGGCGCAATCAGCCCCAGCATTTT.

The sample holds a few counts of this clonotype. This chain's CDR3 is CASSFGTGDYTF. Here the CDR3 DNA reads TGTGCCAGCAGCTTTGGCACTGGGGACTACACCTTC. The rearrangement joins TRBV7-6 to TRBJ1-2; no clear D gene. Trimming left V 3 bases short and J 10 bases short, with 12 bases between. In germline, CDR1 is SGHVS, CDR2 FNYEAQ. The length of the CDR3 is 12 residues. Variable domain in full (rest from reference TRBV7-6 and TRBJ1-2): GAGVSQSPRYKVTKRGQDVALRCDPISGHVSLYWYRQALGQGPEFLTYFNYEAQQDKSGLPNDRFSAERPEGSISTLTIQRTEQRDSAMYRCASSFGTGDYTFGSGTRLTVV.

The CDR3 loop is CASSLGRQGTRIQYF. Here the CDR3 DNA reads TGTGCCAGCAGCTTGGGGAGACAGGGTACAAGGATTCAGTACTTC. The chain employs TRBV5-4 and TRBJ2-4; 7 bases are shared with TRBD1. Germline V gene lookup returns CDR1 SGHNT and CDR2 YYREEE (reference sequence). The CDR3 runs to 15 residues. The V segment lost 0 bases and the J segment 10 bases; nucleotides outside the gene matches: 10.

This clonotype was detected a few times. V gene TRBV7-2 combines with J gene TRBJ2-7, with D possibly being TRBD2 (7 bases). CDR3 length: 14 amino acids. Trimming took off 2 bases at V and 7 bases at J, with 15 bases between the two ends. Germline CDR1 and CDR2: SGHTA and FQGNSA. The CDR3 sequence: CASSLKRGAQEQYF. Written as DNA, the CDR3 is TGTGCCAGCAGCTTAAAACGGGGGGCCCAGGAGCAGTACTTC.

The chain recombines TRBV7-6 with TRBJ2-3; TRBD2 matches 10 bases. In germline, CDR1 is SGHVS, CDR2 FNYEAQ. V shed 5 bases, J shed 5 bases, and the junction held 7 bases outside the gene matches. The CDR3 covers 15 residues. CDR3: CASSPLAGRVDTQYF. The CDR3 nucleotides are TGTGCCAGCAGCCCACTAGCGGGGCGGGTAGATACGCAGTATTTT.